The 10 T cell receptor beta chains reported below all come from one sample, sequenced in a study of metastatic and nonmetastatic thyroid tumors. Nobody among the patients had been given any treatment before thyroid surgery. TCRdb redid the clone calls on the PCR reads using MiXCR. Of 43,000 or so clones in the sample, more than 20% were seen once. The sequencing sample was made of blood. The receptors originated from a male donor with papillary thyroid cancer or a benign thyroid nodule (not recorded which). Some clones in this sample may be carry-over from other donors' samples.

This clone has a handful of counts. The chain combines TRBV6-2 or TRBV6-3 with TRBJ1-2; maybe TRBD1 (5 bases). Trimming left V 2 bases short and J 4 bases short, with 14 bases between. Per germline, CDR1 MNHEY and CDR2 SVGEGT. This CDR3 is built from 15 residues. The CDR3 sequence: CASSYGRVPLYGYTF. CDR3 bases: TGTGCCAGCAGTTACGGCAGGGTCCCCCTCTATGGCTACACCTTC.

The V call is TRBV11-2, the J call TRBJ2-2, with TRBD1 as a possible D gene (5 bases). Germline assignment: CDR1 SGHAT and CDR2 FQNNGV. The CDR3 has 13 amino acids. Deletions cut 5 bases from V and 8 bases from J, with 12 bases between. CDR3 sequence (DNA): TGTGCCAGCAGCCCCCGGACAAATGGGGAGCTGTTTTTT. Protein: CASSPRTNGELFF.

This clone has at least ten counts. CDR3 bases: TGTGCCAGCAGCGTAGAAGCAGGCAACTCCTACGAGCAGTACTTC. It is translated as CASSVEAGNSYEQYF. V gene TRBV9 combines with J gene TRBJ2-7; D gene uncertain. CDR3 length: 15 residues. Per germline, CDR1 SGDLS and CDR2 YYNGEE. V lost 0 bases and J 0 bases, leaving 10 bases between the germline ends.

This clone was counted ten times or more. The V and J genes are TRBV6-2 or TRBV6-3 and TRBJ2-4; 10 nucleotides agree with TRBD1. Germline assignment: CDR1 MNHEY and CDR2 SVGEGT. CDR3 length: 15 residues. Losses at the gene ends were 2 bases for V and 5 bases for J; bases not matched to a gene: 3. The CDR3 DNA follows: TGTGCCAGCAGTTACGGACAGGGGGTGGAAAACATTCAGTACTTC. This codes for CASSYGQGVENIQYF.

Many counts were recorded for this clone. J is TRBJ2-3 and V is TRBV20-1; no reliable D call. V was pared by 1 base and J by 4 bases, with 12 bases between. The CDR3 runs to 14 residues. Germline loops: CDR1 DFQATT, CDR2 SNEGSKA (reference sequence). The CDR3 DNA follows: TGCAGTGCTAGAGCTCCCCTGCCATCAGATACGCAGTATTTT. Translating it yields CSARAPLPSDTQYF.

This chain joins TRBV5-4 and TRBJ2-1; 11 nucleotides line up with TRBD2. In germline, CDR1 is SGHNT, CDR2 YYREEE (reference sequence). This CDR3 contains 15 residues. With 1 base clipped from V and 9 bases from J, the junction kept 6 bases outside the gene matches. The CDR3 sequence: CASSLMVSGRGEQFF. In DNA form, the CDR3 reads TGTGCCAGCAGCTTGATGGTTAGCGGGAGGGGTGAGCAGTTCTTC.

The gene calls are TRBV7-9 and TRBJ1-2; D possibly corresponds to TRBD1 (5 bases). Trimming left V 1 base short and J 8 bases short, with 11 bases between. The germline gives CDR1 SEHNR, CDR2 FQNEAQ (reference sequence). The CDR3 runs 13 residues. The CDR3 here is CASSLGQGRGYTF. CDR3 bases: TGTGCCAGCAGCTTAGGTCAGGGTCGAGGCTACACCTTC.

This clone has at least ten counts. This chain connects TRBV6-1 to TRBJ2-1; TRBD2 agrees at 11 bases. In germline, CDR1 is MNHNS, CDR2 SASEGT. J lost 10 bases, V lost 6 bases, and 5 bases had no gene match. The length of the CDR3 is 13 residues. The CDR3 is CASRLAGAEEQFF. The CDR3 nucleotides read TGTGCCAGCAGACTAGCGGGAGCTGAGGAGCAGTTCTTC.

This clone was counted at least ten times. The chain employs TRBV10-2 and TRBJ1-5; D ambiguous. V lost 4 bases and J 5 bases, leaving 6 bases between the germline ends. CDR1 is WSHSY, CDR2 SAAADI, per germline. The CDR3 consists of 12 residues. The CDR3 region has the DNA TGCGCCAGCAGTGGTCACGATCAGCCCCAGCATTTT. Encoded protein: CASSGHDQPQHF.

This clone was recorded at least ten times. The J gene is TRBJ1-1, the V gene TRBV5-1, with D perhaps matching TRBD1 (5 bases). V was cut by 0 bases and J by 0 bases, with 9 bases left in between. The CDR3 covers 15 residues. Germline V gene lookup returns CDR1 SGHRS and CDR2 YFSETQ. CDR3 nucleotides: TGCGCCAGCAGCTTGGATGCAGGGATGAACACTGAAGCTTTCTTT. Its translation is CASSLDAGMNTEAFF.